Below are 31 T cell receptor beta chains sequenced from a single sample in a study of control samples from healthy donors and cancer patients. This table comes from immunoSEQ multiplex PCR, and its TCRdb copy is limited to in-frame clones, with some not included. In the table there are under 55,000 clones, about four fifths of which are singletons. Sequencing was carried out using blood. These receptors were taken from a man aged 65 to 85 in good health.

The chain recombines TRBV19 with TRBJ2-1; TRBD2 matches at 9 bases. This CDR3 spans 17 amino acids. CDR1 and CDR2 from the germline V gene are LNHDA and SQIVND (reference sequence). V lost 0 bases and J lost 12; bases outside the gene matches: 15. The CDR3 DNA follows: TGTGCCAGTAGTATAGAGAATTGGCGGGAGGGCCCTCGGGGGCAGTTCTTC. This encodes CASSIENWREGPRGQFF.

This clone was detected a few times. The chain joins TRBV12-3 or TRBV12-4 to TRBJ1-2; D unresolved. The ends were cut back, 6 bases at V and 7 bases at J, with 12 bases in the middle. The CDR3 spans 12 residues. CDR3 residues: CASSLAVGGYTF. CDR3 sequence (DNA): TGTGCCAGCAGCTTGGCAGTGGGTGGCTACACCTTC.

This clone came up a few times. The chain employs TRBV24-1 and TRBJ2-4; TRBD1 matches 7 bases. The CDR3 extends over 11 amino acids. The junction had 6 bases not matched to a gene; V was cut back by 9 bases and J by 11 bases. In germline, CDR1 is KGHDR, CDR2 SFDVKD. CDR3 nucleotide sequence: TGTGCCACCTCGGCAGGGGGTTTTCAGTACTTC. Encoded protein: CATSAGGFQYF.

The V gene is TRBV29-1, the J gene TRBJ1-1, with a weak D call TRBD1 (5 bases). This CDR3 is built from 12 residues. Trimming cost V 6 bases and J 3 bases, with 11 bases left between them. From germline, CDR1 is SQVTM and CDR2 ANQGSEA. CDR3 sequence: CSVGQGDTEAFF. CDR3 sequence (DNA): TGCAGCGTGGGTCAGGGCGACACTGAAGCTTTCTTT.

The chain carries TRBV19 and TRBJ2-3, with 7 bases lining up with TRBD1. J was trimmed by 5 bases and V by 3 bases; bases with no gene match: 11. This CDR3 is 16 amino acids long. Germline V gene data show CDR1 as LNHDA and CDR2 as SQIVND (reference sequence). In nucleotides, the CDR3 is TGTGCCAGTAGTATCTACGGGACAGTGACGATAGATACGCAGTATTTT. It translates to CASSIYGTVTIDTQYF. Supplemented by reference TRBV19 and TRBJ2-3, the full variable domain reads DGGITQSPKYLFRKEGQNVTLSCEQNLNHDAMYWYRQDPGQGLRLIYYSQIVNDFQKGDIAEGYSVSREKKESFPLTVTSAQKNPTAFYLCASSIYGTVTIDTQYFGPGTRLTVL.

The chain combines TRBV2 with TRBJ2-1, with D uncertain. Germline CDR1 is SNHLY and CDR2 is FYNNEI. Trimming stripped 3 bases from V and 3 bases from J, with 0 bases between. This CDR3 region has 11 residues. The DNA of the CDR3 is TGTGCCAGCAGTGACTACAATGAGCAGTTCTTC. It is translated as CASSDYNEQFF.

The rearrangement joins TRBV12-1 to TRBJ1-5; TRBD1, the table's D call, lacks a check against the DNA. TRBV12-1 is marked as a pseudogene. The CDR3 runs 16 residues. CDR3 residues: CASSFGQDWSNQPQHF. Written as DNA, the CDR3 is TGTGCCAGCAGCTTTGGACAGGATTGGAGCAATCAGCCCCAGCATTTT.

This chain joins TRBV5-8 and TRBJ1-2, with a tentative D call TRBD1 (6 bases). Germline CDR1 SGHTS, CDR2 YDEGEE. CDR3 length equals 13 residues. The ends were cut back, 5 bases at V and 8 bases at J, with 16 bases in the middle. CDR3 DNA sequence: TGTGCCAGCAGAGTGGGACATGACTTAGGCTACACCTTC. This codes for CASRVGHDLGYTF.

V usage is TRBV5-1 and J usage is TRBJ2-6; D is unresolved. In germline, CDR1 is SGHRS, CDR2 YFSETQ. The CDR3 is 15 amino acids. V lost 4 bases and J lost 0, with 8 bases in between. CDR3 residues: CASSPTASGANVLTF. In nucleotides, the CDR3 is TGCGCCAGCAGCCCTACAGCCTCTGGGGCCAACGTCCTGACTTTC.

This chain uses TRBV6-6 with TRBJ2-5, with 12 bases fitting TRBD2. This CDR3 has 16 amino acids. CDR1 is MNHNY and CDR2 is SVGAGI in the germline V gene (reference sequence). J gave up 4 bases and V 0 bases, and 3 bases lay outside the gene matches. The CDR3 nucleotides are TGTGCCAGCAGTTACTCGTCGACTAGCGGGGGAGAGACCCAGTACTTC. Residues: CASSYSSTSGGETQYF.

In its sample, this clone was seen once. V gene TRBV6-7 combines with J gene TRBJ1-1, with D unclear. TRBV6-7 is an ORF, with its function uncertain. This CDR3 contains 14 residues. The germline V and J ends were trimmed by 5 bases and 3 bases, with 13 bases remaining between them. The CDR3 DNA is TGTGCCAGCAGTCCAACGGGTAACTACACTGAAGCTTTCTTT. Translation gives CASSPTGNYTEAFF.

The gene calls are TRBV12-3 or TRBV12-4 and TRBJ1-5, with D unresolved. Between the trimmed V and J ends, which lost 3 bases and 9 bases, there was a span of 9 bases. The CDR3 covers 12 residues. The CDR3 bases are TGTGCCAGCAGTTTTGATTTTGGGCCCCAGCATTTT. Its protein is CASSFDFGPQHF.

A word on this clone: The sample has other DNA sequences that encode this CDR3 too. The chain couples TRBV2 to TRBJ2-5; D assignment may be TRBD1 or TRBD2 (8 bases each). Trimming shortened V by 7 bases and J by 1 base, and 22 bases separated the two germline ends. CDR3 length: 17 amino acids. Per germline, CDR1 SNHLY and CDR2 FYNNEI. CDR3 nucleotides: TGTGCCAGCAAGGGGCAGGGGGCGGGGGGTTCCCAAGAGACCCAGTACTTC. Protein sequence: CASKGQGAGGSQETQYF.

As DNA, the CDR3 is TGCAGCGTTGAAATCGGGACGACCTACACCGGGGAGCTGTTTTTT. Amino acids: CSVEIGTTYTGELFF. V gene TRBV29-1 combines with J gene TRBJ2-2, with D perhaps assigned TRBD1 or TRBD2 (5 bases each). Trimming removed 2 bases from V and 3 bases from J, with 13 bases in between. Germline lookup yields CDR1 SQVTM and CDR2 ANQGSEA. The CDR3 has 15 amino acids.

The sample holds one count of this clone. J is TRBJ2-7 and V is TRBV5-1; D not resolved. Trimming removed 4 bases from V and 9 bases from J, with 23 bases in between. CDR1 is SGHRS and CDR2 is YFSETQ in the germline V gene. This CDR3 is 15 amino acids long. CDR3 in DNA: TGCGCCAGCAGCCTCCGTGGCGGCGAAGGAGCGTGGCAGTACTTC. Amino acid sequence: CASSLRGGEGAWQYF. The whole variable domain, filled in from reference TRBV5-1 and TRBJ2-7, reads KAGVTQTPRYLIKTRGQQVTLSCSPISGHRSVSWYQQTPGQGLQFLFEYFSETQRNKGNFPGRFSGRQFSNSRSEMNVSTLELGDSALYLCASSLRGGEGAWQYFGPGTRLTVT.

Ten or more counts support this clone. The chain joins TRBV24-1 to TRBJ1-5; 7 bases line up with TRBD1. V lost 3 bases and J lost 5; bases outside the gene matches: 9. Germline CDR1 reads KGHDR; CDR2 reads SFDVKD. The CDR3 is 16 residues long. This chain's CDR3 is CATSDPRGGPYQPQHF. The CDR3 DNA reads as TGTGCCACCAGTGATCCACGAGGGGGCCCTTATCAGCCCCAGCATTTT.

V usage is TRBV3-1 (or the pseudogene TRBV3-2) and J usage is TRBJ2-3; D remains unclear. Trimming cost V 2 bases and J 6 bases, with 9 bases left between them. Germline V CDR1 and CDR2: LGHDT, YNNKEL (reference sequence). The CDR3 spans 13 residues. CDR3: CASSQMLGDTQYF. The CDR3 DNA reads TGTGCCAGCAGCCAAATGCTCGGGGATACGCAGTATTTT.

V usage is TRBV5-4 and J usage is TRBJ2-7; 11 nucleotides match TRBD2. Germline V lookup: CDR1 SGHNT, CDR2 YYREEE (reference sequence). J was trimmed by 2 bases and V by 4 bases; bases with no gene match: 11. The length of the CDR3 is 17 residues. The CDR3 is CASSQGIAGGSPYEQYF. CDR3 coding DNA: TGTGCCAGCAGCCAGGGTATAGCGGGAGGGTCCCCCTACGAGCAGTACTTC.

Only one count was recorded for this clone. The chain joins TRBV2 to TRBJ2-3; D is undetermined. Trimming shortened V by 7 bases and J by 2 bases, and 10 bases separated the two germline ends. The CDR3 runs to 13 residues. Germline V CDR1 and CDR2: SNHLY, FYNNEI. The CDR3: CASNPWLTDTQYF. DNA of the CDR3: TGTGCCAGCAACCCTTGGCTCACAGATACGCAGTATTTT.

The V call is TRBV7-2, the J call TRBJ2-2; a weak D match, TRBD1 (5 bases). Germline V gives CDR1 SGHTA, CDR2 FQGNSA. V was cut by 0 bases and J by 3 bases, with 8 bases left in between. CDR3 length equals 15 residues. CDR3 loop: CASSLAGAHTGELFF. CDR3 nucleotide sequence: TGTGCCAGCAGCTTAGCTGGGGCGCACACCGGGGAGCTGTTTTTT.

This clone was seen more than once but under ten times. The chain links TRBV7-9 to TRBJ1-2; weak D call: TRBD1 (5 bases). The V gene's germline CDR1 is SEHNR and CDR2 FQNEAQ (reference sequence). This CDR3 has 15 residues. V lost 4 bases and J 4 bases, leaving 16 bases between the germline ends. DNA of the CDR3: TGTGCCAGCAGCTCAAACCTGAGGGACGGCTATGGCTACACCTTC. The encoded protein is CASSSNLRDGYGYTF. Looking up the rest from reference TRBV7-9 and TRBJ1-2 gives the full variable domain: DTGVSQNPRHKITKRGQNVTFRCDPISEHNRLYWYRQTLGQGPEFLTYFQNEAQLEKSRLLSDRFSAERPKGSFSTLEIQRTEQGDSAMYLCASSSNLRDGYGYTFGSGTRLTVV.

This sequence joins TRBV19 and TRBJ2-2; D is uncertain. CDR3 length: 13 amino acids. Trimming shortened V by 6 bases and J by 1 base, and 6 bases separated the two germline ends. In germline, CDR1 is LNHDA, CDR2 SQIVND (reference sequence). This chain's CDR3 is CASSRRNTGELFF. The CDR3 DNA reads TGTGCCAGTAGCCGCAGGAACACCGGGGAGCTGTTTTTT.

The V call is TRBV27, the J call TRBJ1-2; maybe TRBD1 (6 bases). Trimming took 8 bases from V and 4 from J, leaving 23 bases between them. The CDR3 contains 16 residues. Germline loops: CDR1 MNHEY, CDR2 SMNVEV (reference sequence). CDR3 residues: CASPPEGEPLPYGYTF. The CDR3 DNA reads as TGTGCCAGCCCTCCGGAGGGGGAGCCTTTACCCTATGGCTACACCTTC.

This clone is labeled as medium-sized. The chain has TRBV7-6 and TRBJ2-2; D is uncertain. CDR3 length: 17 amino acids. Looked up from germline, CDR1 is SGHVS and CDR2 is FNYEAQ. V was pared by 1 base and J by 0 bases, with 12 bases between. The CDR3 reads CASSLEGTRTNTGELFF. CDR3 bases: TGTGCCAGCAGCTTAGAGGGTACCAGGACGAACACCGGGGAGCTGTTTTTT.

This clone has just a few counts. The chain links TRBV19 to TRBJ2-7; tentatively, D is TRBD1 or TRBD2 (5 bases each). Trimming took off 1 base at V and 5 bases at J, with 9 bases between the two ends. The CDR3 is made up of 13 amino acids. Per germline, CDR1 LNHDA and CDR2 SQIVND (reference sequence). CDR3 DNA sequence: TGTGCCAGTAGTATAGTGAGAGGGGACGAGCAGTACTTC. Protein sequence: CASSIVRGDEQYF.

The rearrangement joins TRBV11-2 to TRBJ2-1; a possible D gene is TRBD2 (6 bases). The CDR3 runs 17 residues. Germline CDR1 and CDR2: SGHAT and FQNNGV. The V and J ends lost 2 bases and 0 bases respectively, with 14 bases between them. The CDR3 DNA reads TGTGCCAGCAGCTTACGGTTTGGAGGGAGCTCCTACAATGAGCAGTTCTTC. It encodes CASSLRFGGSSYNEQFF.

The rearrangement links TRBV9 to TRBJ2-1; 8 bases agree with TRBD1. The V gene's germline CDR1 is SGDLS and CDR2 YYNGEE. The CDR3 contains 14 residues. The junction had 6 bases not matched to a gene; V was cut back by 7 bases and J by 3 bases. The CDR3, as DNA: TGTGCCAGCTCTCAGGGGGCCATCTACAATGAGCAGTTCTTC. It specifies CASSQGAIYNEQFF.

The chain links TRBV19 to TRBJ2-1, with D possibly matching TRBD2 (7 bases). The V end was cut by 6 bases, the J end by 8 bases, with 14 bases between. The CDR3 runs to 13 residues. Germline V gene sequence: CDR1 LNHDA, CDR2 SQIVND (reference sequence). The CDR3 region is CASSRGARDEQFF. The CDR3 region has the DNA TGTGCCAGTAGCCGGGGGGCGCGGGATGAGCAGTTCTTC.

The V call is TRBV21-1, the J call TRBJ2-7; the listed D gene, TRBD1, was not tested against the DNA. TRBV21-1 is termed a pseudogene. This CDR3 spans 16 amino acids. The CDR3 region has the DNA TGTGCCAGCAGCAACGGGACAGTTTTGACCGCCTACGAGCAGTACTTC. It translates to CASSNGTVLTAYEQYF.

This clone was detected only once. CDR3 loop: CASSYRAGVGAGQFF. In DNA, the CDR3 is TGTGCCAGCAGCTATAGAGCGGGGGTAGGAGCCGGGCAGTTCTTC. The chain recombines TRBV7-6 with TRBJ2-1, with 8 bases that match TRBD2. This CDR3 comprises 15 residues. Per the germline V gene, CDR1 is SGHVS and CDR2 is FNYEAQ. J gave up 12 bases and V 4 bases, and 14 bases lay outside the gene matches.

V usage is TRBV5-6 and J usage is TRBJ1-2; D is ambiguous. CDR3 length equals 13 residues. Per germline, CDR1 SGHDT and CDR2 YYEEEE. V dropped 1 base and J dropped 1 base, with 5 bases sitting between them. This CDR3 is CASSLLSNYGYTF. CDR3 nucleotides: TGTGCCAGCAGCTTGTTGAGTAACTATGGCTACACCTTC.